These 29 T cell receptor beta chains were sequenced from one sample in a study of T cells in narcolepsy. TCRdb's table, derived via immunoSEQ multiplex PCR, lists solely in-frame clones and lacks some. The repertoire has fewer than 35,000 clones, under 85% of them found once; the top ten carry 2.5% to 3%. Sequencing input: CD45RA- memory CD4+ T cells from PBMCs. The receptors stem from a human donor with narcolepsy.

This chain links TRBV30 with TRBJ1-4; 10 bases fit TRBD1. With V trimmed by 0 bases and J by 9 bases, 4 bases remained unmatched. Germline CDR1 reads GTSNPN; CDR2 reads SVGIG (reference sequence). There are 14 residues in the CDR3. DNA of the CDR3: TGTGCCTGGAGTGTACTAGACAGGGGGCAAAAACTGTTTTTT. It yields the protein CAWSVLDRGQKLFF.

The chain's CDR3 is CASSSDFRGQETQYF. The DNA for the CDR3 is TGTGCCAGCAGTTCCGATTTCCGGGGGCAAGAGACCCAGTACTTC. This chain links TRBV6-1 with TRBJ2-5, with D possibly matching TRBD2 (6 bases). This CDR3 comprises 15 residues. Per germline, CDR1 MNHNS and CDR2 SASEGT. V lost 5 bases and J 2 bases, leaving 15 bases between the germline ends.

V and J are TRBV29-1 and TRBJ2-7; the D gene is possibly TRBD2 (6 bases). The V gene's germline CDR1 is SQVTM and CDR2 ANQGSEA. The V and J ends lost 6 bases and 2 bases respectively, with 14 bases between them. The CDR3 length is 13 residues. CDR3 in amino acids: CSVSLRGTYEQYF. The CDR3 DNA is TGCAGCGTGTCGTTGCGGGGAACCTACGAGCAGTACTTC.

CDR3 bases: TGTGCCAGCAGTCGACGGGCAACTGGAAACACCATATATTTT. Translating gives CASSRRATGNTIYF. This chain connects TRBV9 to TRBJ1-3; no firm D call. The CDR3 is 14 residues long. CDR1 and CDR2 (germline): SGDLS, YYNGEE. Trimming left V 5 bases short and J 2 bases short, with 11 bases between. Looking up the rest from reference TRBV9 and TRBJ1-3 gives the full variable domain: DSGVTQTPKHLITATGQRVTLRCSPRSGDLSVYWYQQSLDQGLQFLIQYYNGEERAKGNILERFSAQQFPDLHSELNLSSLELGDSALYFCASSRRATGNTIYFGEGSWLTVV.

The gene calls are TRBV6-1 and TRBJ1-2; D not certain. The CDR3 sequence is 13 residues long. The germline V gene has CDR1 MNHNS and CDR2 SASEGT. Trimming pared 3 bases from V and 7 bases from J, leaving 12 bases between. Here the CDR3 DNA reads TGTGCCAGCAGTGACCAGGCCCACGCTGGCTACACCTTC. Translation gives CASSDQAHAGYTF.

This rearrangement joins TRBV6-1 to TRBJ1-2; 9 bases map to TRBD1. The V and J ends lost 5 bases and 2 bases, in that order; junction bases with no gene match: 6. CDR3 length equals 15 residues. Germline values: CDR1 MNHNS, CDR2 SASEGT. The CDR3 DNA reads as TGTGCCAGCAGTCCGAGGACAGGGGAGAACTATGGCTACACCTTC. It translates to CASSPRTGENYGYTF.

The V gene is TRBV5-4, the J gene TRBJ2-2; 13 bases are a match to TRBD2. The CDR3 contains 16 residues. Germline V CDR1 and CDR2: SGHNT, YYREEE (reference sequence). The trim removed 4 bases at V and 5 bases at J, leaving 5 bases unmatched. In DNA form, the CDR3 reads TGTGCCAGCAGCCCGACTAGCGGGGGGATGACCGGGGAGCTGTTTTTT. This sequence encodes CASSPTSGGMTGELFF.

The J gene is TRBJ2-2, the V gene TRBV19, with D hard to call. This CDR3 is built from 13 residues. Per germline, CDR1 LNHDA and CDR2 SQIVND (reference sequence). Trimming removed 4 bases from V and 8 bases from J, with 11 bases in between. Written as DNA, the CDR3 is TGTGCCAGTAGTAACACGGCCTCTGGGGAGCTGTTTTTT. Protein product: CASSNTASGELFF.

About this clone itself: The identical CDR3 is also encoded by other nucleotide sequences in the sample. The chain uses TRBV5-1 and TRBJ2-1; D is possibly TRBD2 (6 bases). The germline CDR1 and CDR2 sequences are SGHRS and YFSETQ. V gave up 6 bases and J gave up 10 bases, with 14 bases separating them. The CDR3 runs to 12 residues. CDR3 sequence: CASTQVGREQFF. For the CDR3, the DNA is TGCGCCAGCACCCAGGTGGGGAGGGAGCAGTTCTTC. Looking up the rest from reference TRBV5-1 and TRBJ2-1 gives the full variable domain: KAGVTQTPRYLIKTRGQQVTLSCSPISGHRSVSWYQQTPGQGLQFLFEYFSETQRNKGNFPGRFSGRQFSNSRSEMNVSTLELGDSALYLCASTQVGREQFFGPGTRLTVL.

The chain joins TRBV7-2 to TRBJ1-2, with TRBD1 identical over 8 bases. From germline, CDR1 is SGHTA and CDR2 FQGNSA. With V trimmed by 5 bases and J by 7 bases, 12 bases remained unmatched. This CDR3 comprises 15 residues. CDR3 sequence (DNA): TGTGCCAGCAGCCCTCAGACAGGGGTGGAGGTTGGCTACACCTTC. It encodes CASSPQTGVEVGYTF.

In nucleotides, the CDR3 is TGTGCCAGCAGCTCAGCCTCGGATACGCAGTATTTT. Residues: CASSSASDTQYF. The chain has TRBV7-3 and TRBJ2-3, with D uncertain. This CDR3 spans 12 amino acids. Germline CDR1 reads SGHTA; CDR2 reads FQGTGA. Trimming pared 4 bases from V and 6 bases from J, leaving 8 bases between. Using reference TRBV7-3 and TRBJ2-3 for the parts outside the CDR3, the full variable domain is GAGVSQTPSNKVTEKGKYVELRCDPISGHTALYWYRQSLGQGPEFLIYFQGTGAADDSGLPNDRFFAVRPEGSVSTLKIQRTERGDSAVYLCASSSASDTQYFGPGTRLTVL.

In its sample, this clone was seen a few times. This rearrangement joins TRBV4-3 to TRBJ1-4; D is perhaps TRBD1 (6 bases). V dropped 3 bases and J dropped 9 bases, with 14 bases sitting between them. CDR3 length equals 14 residues. Germline V gives CDR1 LGHNA, CDR2 YSLEER. CDR3 sequence reads: CASSQERTVKKLFF. The CDR3 DNA is TGCGCCAGCAGCCAGGAGAGGACAGTTAAAAAACTGTTTTTT.

The rearrangement links TRBV11-3 to TRBJ2-5; no clear D. Germline CDR1 reads SGHNT; CDR2 reads YENEEA. Trimming cost V 3 bases and J 5 bases, with 4 bases left between them. The CDR3 length is 11 residues. The CDR3 DNA reads as TGTGCCAGCAGCTTGGGGGAGACCCAGTACTTC. The encoded protein is CASSLGETQYF. The complete variable domain, with remaining parts taken from reference TRBV11-3 and TRBJ2-5, reads EAGVVQSPRYKIIEKKQPVAFWCNPISGHNTLYWYLQNLGQGPELLIRYENEEAVDDSQLPKDRFSAERLKGVDSTLKIQPAELGDSAVYLCASSLGETQYFGPGTRLLVL.

This clone was detected a few times. At the DNA level, this CDR3 is encoded by other sequences in the same sample as well. This rearrangement joins TRBV9 to TRBJ2-3, with D uncertain. The V end was cut by 2 bases, the J end by 0 bases, with 7 bases between. Per germline, CDR1 SGDLS and CDR2 YYNGEE. This CDR3 is built from 14 residues. CDR3 sequence (DNA): TGTGCCAGCAGCGTCGGTGGAAGCACAGATACGCAGTATTTT. This codes for CASSVGGSTDTQYF.

The CDR3 DNA follows: TGTGCCAGCAGCCCCCCAGGGACAGGTACGAGGGGTGGCTACACCTTC. Amino acid sequence: CASSPPGTGTRGGYTF. The gene calls are TRBV4-2 and TRBJ1-2; 8 bases are shared with TRBD1. The CDR3 extends over 16 amino acids. From germline, CDR1 is LGHNA and CDR2 YNFKEQ. V lost 4 bases to trimming and J lost 7 bases; unmatched junction nucleotides: 14.

Turning to this clone: Different DNA sequences within this sample yield the same CDR3. The V call is TRBV7-3, the J call TRBJ1-5; D perhaps matches TRBD1 (5 bases). Germline-derived CDR1 and CDR2 are SGHTA and FQGTGA. The CDR3 contains 14 residues. The V end was cut by 0 bases, the J end by 4 bases, with 7 bases between. The CDR3 nucleotides are TGTGCCAGCAGCTTAACCGGGGGGAATCAGCCCCAGCATTTT. Its protein is CASSLTGGNQPQHF. Complete variable domain (other parts from reference TRBV7-3 and TRBJ1-5): GAGVSQTPSNKVTEKGKYVELRCDPISGHTALYWYRQSLGQGPEFLIYFQGTGAADDSGLPNDRFFAVRPEGSVSTLKIQRTERGDSAVYLCASSLTGGNQPQHFGDGTRLSIL.

This clone showed up just once. The V call is TRBV11-3, the J call TRBJ1-6; 7 nucleotides agree with TRBD1. CDR3 length: 15 residues. Per germline, CDR1 SGHNT and CDR2 YENEEA. Germline trimming cut 3 bases from V and 7 bases from J; bases unmatched to any gene: 6. The CDR3 DNA reads as TGTGCCAGCAGCTTCCGACAGGGAAGGAATTCACCCCTCCACTTT. Translating it yields CASSFRQGRNSPLHF.

V usage is TRBV5-1 and J usage is TRBJ2-1, with D possibly being TRBD1 (5 bases). Germline V gives CDR1 SGHRS, CDR2 YFSETQ. V was shortened by 4 bases and J by 5 bases, with 19 bases between the two germline ends. The CDR3 extends over 16 amino acids. In nucleotides, the CDR3 is TGCGCCAGCAGCCCTGGCCGGGCAGGGCCCCACAATGAGCAGTTCTTC. It specifies CASSPGRAGPHNEQFF.

The chain joins TRBV29-1 to TRBJ1-6, with TRBD1 matching over 8 bases. This CDR3 region has 13 residues. Germline CDR1 reads SQVTM; CDR2 reads ANQGSEA. Trimming took 6 bases from V and 10 from J; bases not matched to a gene: 8. The CDR3: CSVQQGVESPLHF. CDR3 coding DNA: TGCAGCGTACAACAGGGGGTGGAGTCACCCCTCCACTTT.

This chain links TRBV7-3 with TRBJ2-2; maybe TRBD2 (6 bases). The CDR3 extends over 15 amino acids. Trimming stripped 4 bases from V and 5 bases from J, with 14 bases between. CDR1 is SGHTA, CDR2 FQGTGA, per germline. The CDR3 sequence: CASSSWTNPTGELFF. The CDR3 DNA sequence: TGTGCCAGCAGCTCCTGGACTAACCCGACCGGGGAGCTGTTTTTT.

The chain is built from TRBV9 and TRBJ2-6; D gene unclear. Trimming pared 2 bases from V and 1 base from J, leaving 4 bases between. The CDR3 length is 14 residues. Germline V CDR1 and CDR2: SGDLS, YYNGEE. The CDR3 DNA reads TGTGCCAGCAGCGTGGGTTCTGGGGCCAACGTCCTGACTTTC. It specifies CASSVGSGANVLTF. The complete variable domain, with remaining parts taken from reference TRBV9 and TRBJ2-6, reads DSGVTQTPKHLITATGQRVTLRCSPRSGDLSVYWYQQSLDQGLQFLIQYYNGEERAKGNILERFSAQQFPDLHSELNLSSLELGDSALYFCASSVGSGANVLTFGAGSRLTVL.

This clone occurred once. The rearrangement uses TRBV4-1 and TRBJ2-3; 7 bases are a match to TRBD1. The CDR3 sequence is 14 residues long. Germline V gene data show CDR1 as MGHRA and CDR2 as YSYEKL. Trimming removed 4 bases from V and 5 bases from J; junction bases left unmatched: 6. This chain's CDR3 is CASSLDQGVDTQYF. Here the CDR3 DNA reads TGCGCCAGCAGCCTAGACCAGGGGGTAGATACGCAGTATTTT.

The sample holds a few counts of this clone. V usage is TRBV12-5 and J usage is TRBJ1-4, with D possibly being TRBD1 (5 bases). The ends were cut back, 7 bases at V and 8 bases at J, with 17 bases in the middle. This CDR3 spans 14 amino acids. Germline values: CDR1 LGHNT, CDR2 FRNRAP. The CDR3 sequence: CASADPGLSEKLFF. CDR3 DNA: TGTGCTAGTGCCGACCCGGGACTCAGCGAAAAACTGTTTTTT.

The chain is built from TRBV6-5 and TRBJ2-1, with a possible D match to TRBD2 (7 bases). Looked up from germline, CDR1 is MNHEY and CDR2 is SVGAGI. The length of the CDR3 is 15 residues. V lost 6 bases, J lost 9 bases, and 21 bases lay in between. The DNA of the CDR3 is TGTGCCAGCAGCTACGAGGGCGAGGGGGGGAGTGAGCAGTTCTTC. It specifies CASSYEGEGGSEQFF.

The V call is TRBV7-2, the J call TRBJ2-1; 10 bases fit TRBD2. Germline V gives CDR1 SGHTA, CDR2 FQGNSA. The CDR3 loop spans 18 amino acids. Trimming removed 1 base from V and 1 base from J; junction bases left unmatched: 7. The CDR3 here is CASSLVASGGLSYNEQFF. CDR3 nucleotides: TGTGCCAGCAGCTTAGTAGCTAGCGGGGGCCTTTCCTACAATGAGCAGTTCTTC.

This clone was seen only a few times. CDR3 in amino acids: CASSTRTGKDGYTF. CDR3 coding DNA: TGTGCCAGCAGTACCCGGACAGGGAAGGACGGCTACACCTTC. The rearrangement joins TRBV6-1 to TRBJ1-2, with 8 bases matching TRBD1. The CDR3 has 14 amino acids. With V trimmed by 5 bases and J by 8 bases, 10 bases remained unmatched. CDR1 MNHNS and CDR2 SASEGT come from the germline V gene.

This clone was recorded only once. V and J are TRBV5-1 and TRBJ2-7; possibly TRBD1 or TRBD2 for D (6 bases each). The CDR3 is 15 amino acids. The V gene lost 6 bases and the J gene lost 0 bases, with 16 bases spanning the gap. Germline V gene data show CDR1 as SGHRS and CDR2 as YFSETQ. The DNA for the CDR3 is TGCGCCAGCAACATTCCGGGGGCCCCCTCCTACGAGCAGTACTTC. This encodes CASNIPGAPSYEQYF.

This clone was counted between two and nine times. The chain couples TRBV6-1 to TRBJ1-3; D not certain. Trimming took 5 bases from V and 0 from J, leaving 8 bases between them. This CDR3 spans 14 amino acids. Germline V gene data show CDR1 as MNHNS and CDR2 as SASEGT. The CDR3 bases are TGTGCCAGCAGTCAACTGAGCTCTGGAAACACCATATATTTT. Translated, it gives CASSQLSSGNTIYF.

The CDR3 sequence: CASSQDISRLMGYEQYF. The CDR3 nucleotides are TGTGCCAGCAGCCAAGATATTTCCAGACTAATGGGCTACGAGCAGTACTTC. V gene TRBV7-9 combines with J gene TRBJ2-7, with D possibly TRBD2 on 5 matching bases. Germline assignment: CDR1 SEHNR and CDR2 FQNEAQ (reference sequence). The length of the CDR3 is 17 residues. Between the trimmed V and J ends, which lost 5 bases and 3 bases, there was a span of 23 bases.